This T cell receptor (beta chain) was recorded in a study of cytomegalovirus exposure and HLA in healthy donors. The PCR was carried out with 60 Vbeta primers and 13 Jbeta primers. The repertoire was sequenced with immunoSEQ multiplex PCR; TCRdb's copy has only in-frame clones and lacks some. Of approximately 120,000 clones listed, about 76% are singletons. The study, taken as a whole, reports: Most TCR sequences were seen very rarely across donors, but some public TCRs occurred in many.

As regards this clone: Its antigen is as yet unknown.

Sequenced sample: PBMCs. This receptor was obtained from a woman in her sixties in good health and CMV-seropositive.

CDR3 residues: CASSQDRGRGGYTF. The CDR3 DNA sequence: TGCGCCAGCAGCCAAGATAGGGGGCGGGGTGGCTACACCTTC. The rearrangement uses TRBV4-3 and TRBJ1-2; 7 bases match TRBD1. Germline-derived CDR1 and CDR2 are LGHNA and YSLEER. V gave up 0 bases and J gave up 7 bases; unmatched junction bases: 5. There are 14 residues in the CDR3.